This T cell receptor (beta chain) was identified in a study of regulatory dendritic cells for organ transplantation. Allogeneic regulatory or mature dendritic cells were co-cultured for less than six days with CFSE-labeled sorted T cells at 1:10. With respect to this clone: Its antigen is currently unknown.

Assay used: immunoSEQ multiplex PCR; TCRdb lists only in-frame clones, some missing. The table lists 12,000 or so clones, roughly 90% of them singletons. The specimen sequenced was naive CD8+ T cells from blood cultured with dendritic cells. The subset was: CD45RA+ naive T cells. This clonotype was obtained from a human donor in good health.

The CDR3 is CASRRQGAPSYNEQFF. CDR3 nucleotide sequence: TGTGCCAGCAGGCGACAGGGGGCTCCGTCCTACAATGAGCAGTTCTTC. The chain recombines TRBV27 with TRBJ2-1; 10 nucleotides line up with TRBD1. CDR3 length: 16 residues. Germline V gives CDR1 MNHEY, CDR2 SMNVEV (reference sequence). The V and J ends lost 6 bases and 1 base, in that order; junction bases with no gene match: 6.